These 24 T cell receptor beta chains came from one sample sequenced in a study of T cell responses to AZD1222 COVID-19 vaccine. Here immunoSEQ multiplex PCR was the method, and the copy in TCRdb shows in-frame clones only, minus some. The sample holds some 130,000 clones, more than 75% seen once. The specimen was peripheral blood, collected on day 0 of AZD1222 vaccination. The receptor source for this set is an adult in good health.

The chain recombines TRBV7-9 with TRBJ1-2; D is possibly TRBD1 (6 bases). The CDR3 consists of 14 residues. V was cut by 1 base and J by 3 bases, with 9 bases left in between. Germline V gene lookup returns CDR1 SEHNR and CDR2 FQNEAQ (reference sequence). DNA for the CDR3: TGTGCCAGCAGCTTAGAGGGGGAGCACTATGGCTACACCTTC. It codes for CASSLEGEHYGYTF.

The chain joins TRBV15 to TRBJ2-2, with 7 bases fitting TRBD2. The CDR3 totals 19 residues. Germline trimming cut 0 bases from V and 0 bases from J; bases unmatched to any gene: 10. Germline V lookup: CDR1 LNHNV, CDR2 YYDKDF (reference sequence). The CDR3: CATSRDLASGSANTGELFF. The CDR3 DNA follows: TGTGCCACCAGCAGAGATTTGGCTAGCGGATCCGCGAACACCGGGGAGCTGTTTTTT.

The V call is TRBV5-1, the J call TRBJ1-1; D is unresolved. The CDR3 runs 14 residues. V was trimmed by 4 bases and J by 1 base, leaving 11 bases between them. CDR1 is SGHRS and CDR2 is YFSETQ in the germline V gene. CDR3 loop: CASSPPLTNTEAFF. Here the CDR3 DNA reads TGCGCCAGCAGCCCCCCCCTGACGAACACTGAAGCTTTCTTT.

This chain uses TRBV28 with TRBJ1-2; 7 bases align to TRBD1. With 3 bases clipped from V and 8 bases from J, the junction kept 6 bases outside the gene matches. CDR3 length: 13 residues. Germline V gene data show CDR1 as MDHEN and CDR2 as SYDVKM. The CDR3 is CASSFRTGGGYTF. The CDR3 nucleotides read TGTGCCAGCAGTTTCCGGACAGGCGGGGGCTACACCTTC.

The V call is TRBV4-1, the J call TRBJ1-1; D unresolved. This CDR3 has 15 residues. Germline V gene data show CDR1 as MGHRA and CDR2 as YSYEKL. Trimming left V 6 bases short and J 0 bases short, with 14 bases between. The CDR3 is CASRPTELMNTEAFF. CDR3 nucleotides: TGCGCCAGCAGACCGACGGAGCTAATGAACACTGAAGCTTTCTTT.

The chain joins TRBV2 to TRBJ2-5, with TRBD1 matching over 7 bases. Trimming cost V 8 bases and J 4 bases; bases outside gene matches: 19. The CDR3 spans 17 residues. Germline lookup yields CDR1 SNHLY and CDR2 FYNNEI. CDR3 sequence reads: CASANRGPRSVRETQYF. The CDR3 DNA sequence: TGTGCCAGCGCAAACAGGGGACCCCGATCTGTAAGAGAGACCCAGTACTTC. Together with reference TRBV2 and TRBJ2-5, the CDR3 gives the full variable domain: EPEVTQTPSHQVTQMGQEVILRCVPISNHLYFYWYRQILGQKVEFLVSFYNNEISEKSEIFDDQFSVERPDGSNFTLKIRSTKLEDSAMYFCASANRGPRSVRETQYFGPGTRLLVL.

The V gene is TRBV11-2, the J gene TRBJ1-2; 9 bases map to TRBD1. Germline V gene sequence: CDR1 SGHAT, CDR2 FQNNGV. CDR3 length: 14 residues. V lost 5 bases, J lost 2 bases, and 3 bases stayed unmatched. The CDR3 sequence: CASSTGGWNYGYTF. CDR3 in DNA: TGTGCCAGCAGCACAGGGGGCTGGAACTATGGCTACACCTTC.

This chain joins TRBV5-1 and TRBJ1-6; D might be TRBD1 (6 bases). Germline V gene sequence: CDR1 SGHRS, CDR2 YFSETQ. V shed 4 bases and J shed 8 bases, with 22 bases lying between them. CDR3 length: 17 residues. CDR3 sequence reads: CASSITSRTGIYSPLHF. The DNA of the CDR3 is TGCGCCAGCAGCATAACATCACGAACAGGGATTTATTCACCCCTCCACTTT. The complete variable domain, with remaining parts taken from reference TRBV5-1 and TRBJ1-6, reads KAGVTQTPRYLIKTRGQQVTLSCSPISGHRSVSWYQQTPGQGLQFLFEYFSETQRNKGNFPGRFSGRQFSNSRSEMNVSTLELGDSALYLCASSITSRTGIYSPLHFGNGTRLTVT.

The gene calls are TRBV27 and TRBJ1-3; TRBD1 aligns across 8 bases. This CDR3 comprises 15 residues. Germline V gene lookup returns CDR1 MNHEY and CDR2 SMNVEV (reference sequence). With V trimmed by 4 bases and J by 4 bases, 6 bases remained unmatched. The CDR3 sequence is CASSSGQGPGNTIYF. CDR3 DNA: TGTGCCAGCAGTTCAGGACAGGGACCAGGAAACACCATATATTTT.

The chain links TRBV28 to TRBJ2-5, with 8 nucleotides matching TRBD2. The V gene end was trimmed by 2 bases and the J gene end by 1 base; junction bases not matched to a gene: 9. CDR3 length equals 17 residues. The V gene's germline CDR1 is MDHEN and CDR2 SYDVKM. In nucleotides, the CDR3 is TGTGCCAGCAGTTTACGGGGCGGGCTAGCGGGCCAAGAGACCCAGTACTTC. Translating it yields CASSLRGGLAGQETQYF.

This chain links TRBV6-2 or TRBV6-3 with TRBJ2-7; D is uncertain. CDR3 length: 14 amino acids. Trimming stripped 2 bases from V and 0 bases from J, with 8 bases between. The germline gives CDR1 MNHEY, CDR2 SVGEGT. The CDR3 nucleotides read TGTGCCAGCAGTTACAGTTCAGGCTCCTACGAGCAGTACTTC. Its protein product is CASSYSSGSYEQYF.

CDR3 in DNA: TGTGCCAGTATCGGATACGAGGTCGGGGGCTACACCTTC. Amino acid sequence: CASIGYEVGGYTF. The chain is built from TRBV19 and TRBJ1-2, with unresolved D. CDR3 length: 13 amino acids. V was shortened by 7 bases and J by 8 bases, with 17 bases between the two germline ends. Germline V gene sequence: CDR1 LNHDA, CDR2 SQIVND (reference sequence).

The DNA of the CDR3 is TGCGCCAGCACCGATCAGGGCAGCTATGGCTACACCTTC. Its protein product is CASTDQGSYGYTF. The V and J genes are TRBV5-1 and TRBJ1-2, with D possibly being TRBD1 (5 bases). CDR3 length equals 13 residues. Germline CDR1 reads SGHRS; CDR2 reads YFSETQ. The V end lost 6 bases, the J end lost 4 bases, and 13 bases lay between the germline ends.

This chain uses TRBV5-1 with TRBJ2-7; 11 bases map to TRBD1. Trimming took 4 bases from V and 6 from J; bases not matched to a gene: 12. Germline-derived CDR1 and CDR2 are SGHRS and YFSETQ. The length of the CDR3 is 16 residues. CDR3 sequence (DNA): TGCGCCAGCAGCGTAATCGGGACAGGGGGTCTCGGCGAGCAGTACTTC. This translates into CASSVIGTGGLGEQYF.

The chain combines TRBV5-5 with TRBJ1-4; D unclear. Trimming left V 3 bases short and J 4 bases short, with 7 bases between. The CDR3 loop spans 13 amino acids. Germline lookup yields CDR1 SGHKS and CDR2 YYEKEE (reference sequence). CDR3 loop: CASSSAVNEKLFF. The CDR3 DNA sequence: TGTGCCAGCAGCTCGGCAGTTAATGAAAAACTGTTTTTT.

The chain uses TRBV11-3 and TRBJ1-1, with a possible D match to TRBD1 (5 bases). The germline gives CDR1 SGHNT, CDR2 YENEEA. V was shortened by 4 bases and J by 3 bases, with 12 bases between the two germline ends. The CDR3 length is 14 residues. CDR3 DNA: TGTGCCAGCAGCTACGACAGTTTGGACACTGAAGCTTTCTTT. Translated: CASSYDSLDTEAFF.

The chain has TRBV28 and TRBJ2-7, with D uncertain. Between the trimmed V and J ends, which lost 5 bases and 2 bases, there was a span of 16 bases. Germline-derived CDR1 and CDR2 are MDHEN and SYDVKM. The CDR3 has 15 amino acids. CDR3 loop: CASSLPSVGAYEQYF. CDR3 DNA sequence: TGTGCCAGCAGTCTACCCTCAGTAGGTGCCTACGAGCAGTACTTC.

The rearrangement uses TRBV28 and TRBJ2-1, with D possibly matching TRBD2 (5 bases). The CDR3 runs to 13 residues. The germline CDR1 and CDR2 sequences are MDHEN and SYDVKM. V gave up 6 bases and J gave up 6 bases, with 12 bases separating them. DNA for the CDR3: TGTGCCAGCAGAACTAGAGAAGTCAATGAGCAGTTCTTC. Translated, it gives CASRTREVNEQFF.

This chain connects TRBV5-1 to TRBJ2-5; D remains ambiguous. V was cut by 2 bases and J by 0 bases, with 11 bases left in between. Germline-derived CDR1 and CDR2 are SGHRS and YFSETQ. CDR3 length: 15 residues. The CDR3 sequence: CASSFLDGYQETQYF. CDR3 nucleotides: TGCGCCAGCAGCTTTCTTGACGGCTACCAAGAGACCCAGTACTTC.

The rearrangement joins TRBV6-5 to TRBJ2-1; D might be TRBD2 (5 bases). Trimming left V 6 bases short and J 0 bases short, with 6 bases between. This CDR3 has 13 amino acids. Per the germline V gene, CDR1 is MNHEY and CDR2 is SVGAGI. CDR3 DNA: TGTGCCAGCAGGGGGAGCTCCTACAATGAGCAGTTCTTC. Translated: CASRGSSYNEQFF.

The chain couples TRBV12-5 to TRBJ1-2; 7 positions agree with TRBD1. After removal of 6 bases from V and 8 bases from J, the junction contained 6 bases not matched to a gene. Germline V lookup: CDR1 LGHNT, CDR2 FRNRAP. This CDR3 region has 12 residues. CDR3 sequence reads: CASGRDRDGYTF. CDR3 DNA: TGTGCTAGTGGCCGAGACAGGGACGGCTACACCTTC.

The gene calls are TRBV3-1 (or the pseudogene TRBV3-2) and TRBJ2-7, with TRBD1 identical over 7 bases. The germline V gene encodes CDR1 LGHDT and CDR2 YNNKEL (reference sequence). This CDR3 comprises 16 residues. V lost 1 base, J lost 5 bases, and 11 bases stayed unmatched. CDR3 DNA sequence: TGTGCCAGCAGCCAAGGAGGGGGCTACCTCGGCCACGAGCAGTACTTC. It encodes CASSQGGGYLGHEQYF.

This chain uses TRBV5-1 with TRBJ2-7; 9 nucleotides match TRBD1. The CDR3 covers 15 residues. V gave up 4 bases and J gave up 4 bases; unmatched junction bases: 9. Germline V gene sequence: CDR1 SGHRS, CDR2 YFSETQ. The CDR3 DNA reads TGCGCCAGCAGCACGGGACAGGGCTTAATTTACGAGCAGTACTTC. Translation: CASSTGQGLIYEQYF.

This sequence joins TRBV7-9 and TRBJ1-1; no firm D call. The germline V gene encodes CDR1 SEHNR and CDR2 FQNEAQ (reference sequence). CDR3 length: 16 residues. V was trimmed by 1 base and J by 3 bases, leaving 15 bases between them. CDR3 residues: CASSLGEGFLHTEAFF. DNA for the CDR3: TGTGCCAGCAGCTTAGGGGAAGGGTTTTTGCACACTGAAGCTTTCTTT.